The T cell receptor (beta chain) under discussion was sequenced for a study of cytomegalovirus exposure and HLA in healthy donors. V gave up 3 bases and J gave up 1 base; unmatched junction bases: 9. The CDR3 totals 16 residues. With 60 Vbeta and 13 Jbeta primers, the PCR was carried out. Clones were read by immunoSEQ multiplex PCR, and TCRdb kept only the in-frame ones, dropping some. The sample consists of 150,000 to 200,000 clones, 81% of them appearing once. This chain uses TRBV5-3 with TRBJ2-5; 7 nucleotides align to TRBD1. TRBV5-3 is reported as an ORF; its role is uncertain. This clonotype was sampled from a man in his forties or fifties in good health and CMV-seronegative. Specimen: PBMCs. The CDR3 here is CARSCSRQGGQETQYF. The CDR3 coding sequence is TGTGCCAGAAGCTGTTCACGACAGGGTGGCCAAGAGACCCAGTACTTC.